Given below is one TCR beta chain in context. Its antigen is currently unknown. Using CD45RO/CCR7/CD25/CD127/CD95/CD27, CD4+ naive, central memory, regulatory and stem cell-like memory cells were sorted. Expressed TCRB transcripts were sequenced because the entire RNA isolate underwent reverse transcription. The data were produced by immunoSEQ multiplex PCR, yet TCRdb's version contains in-frame clones alone and is incomplete. The data show more than 300,000 clones, around 9.6% seen once. The data derive from a study of beta chain features in type 1 diabetes. Overall study results and limits: The VDJ junctions of type 1 diabetes patients carried fewer insertions and more deletions. In comparison with healthy donors, patients had naive, central memory and Treg TCRB repertoires that appeared more similar. Patients with Type 1 diabetes showed moderately but significantly shorter TCRB CDR3s in all four CD4+ subsets.

Trimming took 3 bases from V and 4 from J, leaving 9 bases between them. Germline CDR1 is SGHAT and CDR2 is FQNNGV. The CDR3 extends over 14 amino acids. This chain uses TRBV11-2 with TRBJ2-2; no clear D. The clonotype comes from a man aged 25 to 40 with type 1 diabetes. Sequenced material: central memory CD4+ T cells from blood. The CDR3 reads CASSLLEVTGELFF. The DNA of the CDR3 is TGTGCCAGCAGCTTGTTAGAGGTCACCGGGGAGCTGTTTTTT.